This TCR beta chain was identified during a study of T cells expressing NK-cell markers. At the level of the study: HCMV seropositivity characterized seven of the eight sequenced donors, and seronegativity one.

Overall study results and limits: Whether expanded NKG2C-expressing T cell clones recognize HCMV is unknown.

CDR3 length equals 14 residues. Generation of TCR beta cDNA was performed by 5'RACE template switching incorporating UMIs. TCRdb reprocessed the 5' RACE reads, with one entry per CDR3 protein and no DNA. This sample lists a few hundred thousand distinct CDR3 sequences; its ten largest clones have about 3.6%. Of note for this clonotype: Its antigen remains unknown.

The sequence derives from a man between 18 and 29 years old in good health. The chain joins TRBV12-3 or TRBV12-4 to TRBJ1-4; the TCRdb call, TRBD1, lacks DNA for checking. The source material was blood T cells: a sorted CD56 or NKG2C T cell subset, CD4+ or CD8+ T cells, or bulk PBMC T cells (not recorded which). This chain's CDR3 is CASSFGRGNEKLFF.